This is a list of T cell receptor beta chains from one sample in a study of blood T cell repertoires in COVID-19. Some clones are missing from TCRdb's copy, which holds only in-frame ones; the method was immunoSEQ multiplex PCR. This sample carries roughly 250,000 clones, about 91% of them seen once, and the ten largest clones take about 1.2%. Sequencing input: PBMCs or T cells enriched from blood (not recorded which). The receptors stem from a woman aged 40 to 50 with acute COVID-19. Both conserved end residues are part of each CDR3. The D gene is left open where the match is weak. Clone size is not always given. Where it is, it says once, few, many or a class for expanded clones.

D gene,J gene,clone size,V gene,CDR3 DNA,CDR3 protein
NA,TRBJ1-5,few,TRBV19,TGTGCCAGTAGTAGTCCCAGGAGGGACCGCAATCAGCCCCAGCATTTT,CASSSPRRDRNQPQHF
NA,TRBJ2-3,NA,TRBV9,TGTGCCAGCAGCGTAGTAGGGAGCGGGAGCACAGATACGCAGTATTTT,CASSVVGSGSTDTQYF
TRBD1,TRBJ1-1,many,TRBV2,TGTGCCAGCAGGCAGGGGGCGGTCACTGAAGCTTTCTTT,CASRQGAVTEAFF
NA,TRBJ2-1,NA,TRBV28,TGTGCCAGCAGTTTAACGGAGATTGAGCAGTTCTTC,CASSLTEIEQFF
TRBD1,TRBJ1-1,NA,TRBV19,TGTGCCAGTACCCTTCTTCAGGGGGCCACTGAAGCTTTCTTT,CASTLLQGATEAFF
TRBD1,TRBJ1-4,NA,TRBV5-4,TGTGCCAGCAGCCCTGAGCCGGGACAGGGTGATGAAAAACTGTTTTTT,CASSPEPGQGDEKLFF
TRBD1,TRBJ1-2,NA,TRBV6-1,TGTGCCAGCAGTGAAGCCCAGTTTCGGACAGGGGGTGAGCCCCATGGCTACACCTTC,CASSEAQFRTGGEPHGYTF
NA,TRBJ2-7,once,TRBV30,TGTGCCTGGAGCGGGGGCAGCGGGGCCTACGAGCAGTACTTC,CAWSGGSGAYEQYF
TRBD1,TRBJ1-5,once,TRBV2,TGTGCCAGCAGTGAGACAGGGGGTTTTCAGCCCCAGCATTTT,CASSETGGFQPQHF
TRBD1,TRBJ2-5,NA,TRBV18,TGTGCCAGCTCACCAGGTGACAGGGGTCGCGAGACCCAGTACTTC,CASSPGDRGRETQYF
TRBD2,TRBJ2-1,NA,TRBV5-1,TGCGCCAGCAGCCTGGTAGCCCGGGAGGGCCTCGGGGGCAATGAGCAGTTCTTC,CASSLVAREGLGGNEQFF
TRBD1,TRBJ1-6,NA,TRBV30,TGTGCCTGGAGTGTAGGTCGGCAGGGGGGAGGATCACCCCTCCACTTT,CAWSVGRQGGGSPLHF
NA,TRBJ1-2,once,TRBV20-1,TGCAGTGTCCGGGAGGATGGCTACACCTTC,CSVREDGYTF
TRBD1,TRBJ1-1,NA,TRBV5-1,TGCGCCAGCAGCTTGGGACAGGGGATGAACACTGAAGCTTTCTTT,CASSLGQGMNTEAFF